This T cell receptor beta chain was sequenced for a study of blood T cell dynamics during melanoma immunotherapy. Across the whole study: First-line therapy was either pembrolizumab or nivolumab with ipilimumab for metastatic melanoma.

General observations from the study: It remained unknown if the driving T cell clones were melanoma-specific.

As for this clone: Its target is unknown.

Sequencing was performed with immunoSEQ multiplex PCR; in TCRdb, only in-frame clones are kept and a portion is missing. The sample yields roughly 5,000 clones, around 86% seen once. The time point: pre-treatment baseline. Sampling occurred pretreatment (T0) and at week 3 (W3), after cycle one of checkpoint blockade. Patients had no prior systemic cancer treatment, immunosuppressants or other active cancers. Sequences were derived from blood, sampled from a patient treated with checkpoint blockade. This clonotype originated in a human donor with melanoma.

The CDR3 sequence: CASSHWGRNTEAFF. CDR3 nucleotides: TGTGCCAGCAGCCACTGGGGACGGAACACTGAAGCTTTCTTT. V gene TRBV7-9 combines with J gene TRBJ1-1; D is perhaps TRBD1 (5 bases). CDR3 length: 14 amino acids. Germline-derived CDR1 and CDR2 are SEHNR and FQNEAQ (reference sequence). The germline V and J ends were trimmed by 5 bases and 1 base, with 11 bases remaining between them. Full variable domain (outside the CDR3, taken from reference TRBV7-9 and TRBJ1-1): DTGVSQNPRHKITKRGQNVTFRCDPISEHNRLYWYRQTLGQGPEFLTYFQNEAQLEKSRLLSDRFSAERPKGSFSTLEIQRTEQGDSAMYLCASSHWGRNTEAFFGQGTRLTVV.